Listed below are T cell receptor beta chains from one sample, sequenced in a study of blood T cell repertoires in COVID-19. Libraries were prepared by immunoSEQ multiplex PCR; TCRdb keeps only in-frame clonotypes and omits some of them. There are about 49,000 clones in the sample; about 90% occur only once, and approximately 13% lies in the top ten. Material: peripheral blood. Every receptor here comes from a man older than 75 with acute or convalescent COVID-19. Both conserved end residues are part of each CDR3.

J | V | CDR3
TRBJ1-5 | TRBV27 | CASSLRPGQGNQPQHF
TRBJ1-1 | TRBV2 | CASRSSRTLNTEAFF
TRBJ2-4 | TRBV7-2 | CASSPRTGGGKNIQYF
TRBJ1-1 | TRBV5-1 | CASSTGGGRTEAFF
TRBJ1-2 | TRBV5-1 | CASSFRDGLDSYTF
TRBJ2-7 | TRBV29-1 | CSAGQTNYEQYF
TRBJ2-5 | TRBV5-5 | CASSLLPGETQYF
TRBJ2-2 | TRBV7-9 | CASSPQPNTGELFF
TRBJ1-2 | TRBV30 | CAWSSLQGLHYGYTF
TRBJ1-4 | TRBV7-8 | CASSLKLQGDVRATNEKLFF
TRBJ1-1 | TRBV14 | CASSPRQASQDYTEAFF
TRBJ2-2 | TRBV19 | CASSIDGRSNTGELFF
TRBJ1-1 | TRBV12-3/TRBV12-4 | CASSGQTGSEAFF
TRBJ1-2 | TRBV3-1/TRBV3-2 | CASSQVGTGGFGYTF
TRBJ2-5 | TRBV5-6 | CASSSRTSGGAIRETQYF
TRBJ2-3 | TRBV9 | CASSRDRTTDTQYF
TRBJ2-5 | TRBV29-1 | CSVGRVSETQYF
TRBJ1-2 | TRBV10-3 | CAISESTGYGYTF
TRBJ1-6 | TRBV7-3 | CASSLIRGRKDNSPLHF
TRBJ1-1 | TRBV12-3/TRBV12-4 | CASTLGQGARAFF
TRBJ2-2 | TRBV11-2 | CASSFNGGELFF
TRBJ1-4 | TRBV6-5 | CASSYPDRGEEKLFF
TRBJ1-6 | TRBV30 | CAWSAAGTGETPLHF
TRBJ1-2 | TRBV7-2 | CASSSQQGAINYGYTF
TRBJ1-4 | TRBV24-1 | CATSDNRPNEKLFF
TRBJ1-2 | TRBV28 | CASSPRQGLVYGYTF
TRBJ1-1 | TRBV5-1 | CASSKDRASNTEAFF
TRBJ1-5 | TRBV19 | CASTHLQGEVQPQHF
TRBJ2-3 | TRBV24-1 | CATSDEGYPTDTQYF
TRBJ1-2 | TRBV28 | CASTLPSNYGYTF
TRBJ1-5 | TRBV7-2 | CASSLVGGNSNQPQHF
TRBJ2-7 | TRBV30 | CAWSSQIYEQYF
TRBJ2-1 | TRBV7-2 | CASSLQAGGPGSEQFF
TRBJ2-1 | TRBV27 | CASSLNVIRDEQFF
TRBJ2-7 | TRBV2 | CASSSDSYEQYF
TRBJ1-1 | TRBV5-1 | CASSPLQGGKTEAFF
TRBJ1-6 | TRBV5-1 | CASSLDGQGNSPLHF
TRBJ1-5 | TRBV27 | CASSWTGGGQPQHF
TRBJ2-4 | TRBV18 | CASSPRGFGAKNIQYF
TRBJ2-7 | TRBV28 | CASGSIGTGSYEQYF
TRBJ2-4 | TRBV3-1/TRBV3-2 | CASSPTGVLAKNIQYF
TRBJ2-1 | TRBV6-6 | CASSLPSGGPNNEQFF
TRBJ2-7 | TRBV5-1 | CASSLAYEQYF
TRBJ1-6 | TRBV30 | CAWKGTANSPLHF
TRBJ2-2 | TRBV9 | CASSVAITGITGELFF